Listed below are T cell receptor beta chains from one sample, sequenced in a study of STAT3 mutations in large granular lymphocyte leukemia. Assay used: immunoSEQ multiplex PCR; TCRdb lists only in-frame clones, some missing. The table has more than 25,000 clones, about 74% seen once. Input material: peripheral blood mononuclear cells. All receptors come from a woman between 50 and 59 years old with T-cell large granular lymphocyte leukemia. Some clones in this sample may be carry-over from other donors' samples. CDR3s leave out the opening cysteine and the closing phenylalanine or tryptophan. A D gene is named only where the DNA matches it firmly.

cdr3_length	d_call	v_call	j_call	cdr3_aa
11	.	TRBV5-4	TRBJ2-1	ASSFAGINEQF
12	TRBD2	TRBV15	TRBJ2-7	ATSRGLATYEQY
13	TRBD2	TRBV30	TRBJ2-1	AFNKAGGSYNEQF
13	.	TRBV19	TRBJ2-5	ASSGTDGYQETQY
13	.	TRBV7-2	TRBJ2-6	ASSFTGSGANVLT
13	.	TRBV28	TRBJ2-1	ASRAGGASYNEQF
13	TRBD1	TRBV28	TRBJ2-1	ASSPTGGSYNEQF
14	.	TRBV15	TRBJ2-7	ATSLRAELPSNEQY
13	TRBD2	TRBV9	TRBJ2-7	ASSVGASGRVEQY
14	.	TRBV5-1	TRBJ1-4	ASSSSWTDRNEKLF
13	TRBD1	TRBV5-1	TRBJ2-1	ASSFDRGSYNEQF
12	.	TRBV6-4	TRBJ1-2	ASRSTTNSYGYT
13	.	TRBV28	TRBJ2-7	ASSLGGQRYYEQY
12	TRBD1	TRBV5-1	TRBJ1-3	ASTSGTAGNTIY
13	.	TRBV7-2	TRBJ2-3	ASSSQRTYTDTQY
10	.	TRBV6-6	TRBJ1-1	ASSLQGTEAF
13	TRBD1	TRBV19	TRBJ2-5	ASSIGYRGQETQY
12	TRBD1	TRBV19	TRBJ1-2	ASSPGQGSLGYT
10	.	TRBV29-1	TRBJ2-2	SVLGNTGELF
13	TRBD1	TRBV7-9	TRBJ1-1	ASSLRGRSDTEAF
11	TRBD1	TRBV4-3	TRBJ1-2	ASSLDRGDGYT
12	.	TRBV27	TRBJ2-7	ASSGGGTHYEQY
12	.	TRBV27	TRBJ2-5	ASSPQWEEETQY
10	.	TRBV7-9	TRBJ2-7	ASSLWIYEQY
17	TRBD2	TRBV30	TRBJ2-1	AWSVRLAGVCPTYNEQF
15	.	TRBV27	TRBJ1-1	ASRPTTDTPVNTEAF
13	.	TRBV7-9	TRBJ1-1	ASSLGDGGRTEAF
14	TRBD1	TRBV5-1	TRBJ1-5	ASSLTGSRRNQPQH
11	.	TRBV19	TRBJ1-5	ASSGQSYQPQH
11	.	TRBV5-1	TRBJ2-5	ASSLAGRETQY
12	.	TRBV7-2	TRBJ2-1	ASSLGGDYNEQF
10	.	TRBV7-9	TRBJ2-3	ASRHNWDTQY
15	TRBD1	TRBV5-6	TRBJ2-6	ASIHRRTGSGANVLT
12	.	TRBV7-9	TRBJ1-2	ASSLDRQNYGYT
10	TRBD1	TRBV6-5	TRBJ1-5	ATGGSNQPQH
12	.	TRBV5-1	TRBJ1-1	ASSPNPTATEAF
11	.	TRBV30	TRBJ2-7	AWRAKGIYEQY
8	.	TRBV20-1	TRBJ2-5	SALKETQY
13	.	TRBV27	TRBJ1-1	ASSRVGPRGTEAF
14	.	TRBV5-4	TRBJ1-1	ASSSSGAWGNTEAF
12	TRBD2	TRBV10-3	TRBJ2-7	AISGLAGGSEQY
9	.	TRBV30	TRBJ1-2	AWSALSAYT
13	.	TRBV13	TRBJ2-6	ASSLFLGGANVLT
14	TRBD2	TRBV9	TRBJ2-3	ASSVTSGRGTDTQY
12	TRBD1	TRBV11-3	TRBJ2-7	ASSPKWDSYEQY
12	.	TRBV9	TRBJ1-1	ASSPGGGRTEAF
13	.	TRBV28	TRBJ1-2	ASSYLAETNYGYT
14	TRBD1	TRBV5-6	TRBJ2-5	ASSQSTGLFQETQY
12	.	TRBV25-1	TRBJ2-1	ASRAQGPRDEQF
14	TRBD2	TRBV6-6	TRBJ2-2	ATLTSRSAGTGELF
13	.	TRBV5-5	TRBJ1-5	ASSLSQGGNQPQH